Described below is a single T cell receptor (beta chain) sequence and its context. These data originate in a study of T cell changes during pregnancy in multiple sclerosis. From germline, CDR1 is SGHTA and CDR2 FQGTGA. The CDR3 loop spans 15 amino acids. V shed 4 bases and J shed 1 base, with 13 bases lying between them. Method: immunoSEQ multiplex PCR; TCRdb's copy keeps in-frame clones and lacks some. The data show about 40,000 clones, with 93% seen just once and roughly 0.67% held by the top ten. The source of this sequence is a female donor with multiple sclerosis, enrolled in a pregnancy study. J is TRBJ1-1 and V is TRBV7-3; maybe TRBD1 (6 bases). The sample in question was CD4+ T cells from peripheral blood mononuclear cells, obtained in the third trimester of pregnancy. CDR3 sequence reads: CASSSTGHENTEAFF. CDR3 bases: TGTGCCAGCAGCTCAACGGGACACGAGAACACTGAAGCTTTCTTT.